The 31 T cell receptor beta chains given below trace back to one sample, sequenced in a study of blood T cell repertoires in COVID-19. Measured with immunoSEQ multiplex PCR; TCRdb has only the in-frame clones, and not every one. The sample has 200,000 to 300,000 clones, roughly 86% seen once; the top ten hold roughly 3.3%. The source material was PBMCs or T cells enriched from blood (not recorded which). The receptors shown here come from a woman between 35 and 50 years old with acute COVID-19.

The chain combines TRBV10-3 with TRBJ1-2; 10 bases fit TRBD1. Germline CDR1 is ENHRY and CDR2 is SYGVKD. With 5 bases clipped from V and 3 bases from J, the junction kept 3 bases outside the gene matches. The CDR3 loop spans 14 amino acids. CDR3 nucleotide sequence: TGTGCCATCAGTTACGGACAGGGGGACTATGGCTACACCTTC. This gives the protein CAISYGQGDYGYTF.

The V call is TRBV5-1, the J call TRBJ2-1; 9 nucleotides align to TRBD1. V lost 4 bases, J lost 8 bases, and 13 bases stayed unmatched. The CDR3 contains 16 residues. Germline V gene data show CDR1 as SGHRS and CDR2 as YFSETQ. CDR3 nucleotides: TGCGCCAGCAGCCCCTACTTGGACAGGGGTATCGATGAGCAGTTCTTC. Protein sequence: CASSPYLDRGIDEQFF.

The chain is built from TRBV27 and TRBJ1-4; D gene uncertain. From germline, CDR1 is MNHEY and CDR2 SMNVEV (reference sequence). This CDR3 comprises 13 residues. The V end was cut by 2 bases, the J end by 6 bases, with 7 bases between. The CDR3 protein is CASSLMGHEKLFF. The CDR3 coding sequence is TGTGCCAGCAGTTTAATGGGCCATGAAAAACTGTTTTTT.

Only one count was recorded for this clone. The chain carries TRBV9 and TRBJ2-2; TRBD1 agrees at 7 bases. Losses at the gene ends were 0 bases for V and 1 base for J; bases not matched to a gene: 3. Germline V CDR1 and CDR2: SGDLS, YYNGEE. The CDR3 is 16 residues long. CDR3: CASSVETGVNTGELFF. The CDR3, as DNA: TGTGCCAGCAGCGTAGAAACAGGGGTGAACACCGGGGAGCTGTTTTTT.

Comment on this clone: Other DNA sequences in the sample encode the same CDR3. The CDR3 protein is CASSRDYQETQYF. CDR3 sequence (DNA): TGTGCCAGCAGCCGGGACTACCAAGAGACCCAGTACTTC. The chain uses TRBV7-9 and TRBJ2-5, with D perhaps TRBD2 (6 bases). This CDR3 is built from 13 residues. Trimming removed 5 bases from V and 0 bases from J, with 7 bases in between. Germline CDR1 and CDR2: SEHNR and FQNEAQ (reference sequence).

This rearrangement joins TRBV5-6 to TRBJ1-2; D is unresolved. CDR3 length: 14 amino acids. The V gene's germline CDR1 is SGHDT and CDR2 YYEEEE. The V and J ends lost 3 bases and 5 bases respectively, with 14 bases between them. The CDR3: CASSWRGSQYGYTF. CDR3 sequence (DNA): TGTGCCAGCAGCTGGCGAGGGTCGCAGTATGGCTACACCTTC.

For the CDR3, the DNA is TGTGCCAGCTCACCCGGGGAAGGGCTCGAGCAGTACTTC. Amino acid sequence: CASSPGEGLEQYF. The chain couples TRBV18 to TRBJ2-7; a weak D match, TRBD2 (5 bases). Per the germline V gene, CDR1 is KGHSH and CDR2 is LQKENI. The CDR3 has 13 amino acids. Trimming left V 3 bases short and J 6 bases short, with 12 bases between.

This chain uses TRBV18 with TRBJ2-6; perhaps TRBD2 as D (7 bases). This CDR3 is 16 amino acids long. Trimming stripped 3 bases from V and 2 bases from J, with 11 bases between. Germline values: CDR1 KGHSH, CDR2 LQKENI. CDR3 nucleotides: TGTGCCAGCTCACCCCAAGGGGGGGCTGGGGCCAACGTCCTGACTTTC. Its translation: CASSPQGGAGANVLTF.

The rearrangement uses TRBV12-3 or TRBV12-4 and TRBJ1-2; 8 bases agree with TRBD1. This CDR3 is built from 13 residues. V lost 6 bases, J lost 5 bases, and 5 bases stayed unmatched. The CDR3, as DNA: TGTGCCAGCAGCCAGGGGGCCGAGTATGGCTACACCTTC. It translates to CASSQGAEYGYTF.

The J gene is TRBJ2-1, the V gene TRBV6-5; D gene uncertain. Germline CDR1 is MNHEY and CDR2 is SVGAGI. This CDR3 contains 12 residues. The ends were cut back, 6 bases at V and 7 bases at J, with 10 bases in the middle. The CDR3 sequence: CASSLTQNEQFF. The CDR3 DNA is TGTGCCAGCAGCCTAACACAGAATGAGCAGTTCTTC.

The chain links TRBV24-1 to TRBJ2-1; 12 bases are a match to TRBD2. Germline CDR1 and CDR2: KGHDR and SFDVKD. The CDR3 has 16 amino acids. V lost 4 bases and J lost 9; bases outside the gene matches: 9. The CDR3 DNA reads TGTGCCACCAGTGACCCCGGACTAGCGGGAAGTAGTGAGCAGTTCTTC. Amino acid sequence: CATSDPGLAGSSEQFF.

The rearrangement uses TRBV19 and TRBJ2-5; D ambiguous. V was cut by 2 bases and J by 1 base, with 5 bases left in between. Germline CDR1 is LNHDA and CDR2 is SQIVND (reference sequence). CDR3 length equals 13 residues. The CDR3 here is CASSITIQETQYF. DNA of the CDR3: TGTGCCAGTAGTATAACTATCCAAGAGACCCAGTACTTC.

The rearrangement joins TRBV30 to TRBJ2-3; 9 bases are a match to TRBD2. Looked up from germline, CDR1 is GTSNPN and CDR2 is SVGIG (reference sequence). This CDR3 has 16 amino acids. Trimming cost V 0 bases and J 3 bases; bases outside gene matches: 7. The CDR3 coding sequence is TGTGCCTGGAGTGTAGGGGGACTAGCCTATACAGATACGCAGTATTTT. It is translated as CAWSVGGLAYTDTQYF.

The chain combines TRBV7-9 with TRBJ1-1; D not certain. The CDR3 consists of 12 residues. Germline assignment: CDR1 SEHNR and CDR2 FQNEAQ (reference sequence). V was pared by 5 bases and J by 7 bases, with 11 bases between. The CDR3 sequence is CASSLDGIEAFF. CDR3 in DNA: TGTGCCAGCAGCCTGGACGGGATTGAAGCTTTCTTT.

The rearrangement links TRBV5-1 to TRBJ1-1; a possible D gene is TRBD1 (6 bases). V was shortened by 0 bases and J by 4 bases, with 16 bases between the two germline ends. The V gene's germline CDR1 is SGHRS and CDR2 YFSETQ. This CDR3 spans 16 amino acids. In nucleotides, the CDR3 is TGCGCCAGCAGCTTGGGTCCCTTGCAAGGGGGCACTGAAGCTTTCTTT. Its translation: CASSLGPLQGGTEAFF.

The CDR3 loop is CASSPAGIGSDEQYF. The CDR3 DNA reads as TGTGCCAGCAGCCCAGCAGGGATTGGGTCCGACGAGCAGTACTTC. This chain uses TRBV16 with TRBJ2-7; D perhaps matches TRBD1 (5 bases). Per germline, CDR1 KGHSY and CDR2 FQNENV. The CDR3 extends over 15 amino acids. V lost 4 bases and J lost 5, with 18 bases in between.

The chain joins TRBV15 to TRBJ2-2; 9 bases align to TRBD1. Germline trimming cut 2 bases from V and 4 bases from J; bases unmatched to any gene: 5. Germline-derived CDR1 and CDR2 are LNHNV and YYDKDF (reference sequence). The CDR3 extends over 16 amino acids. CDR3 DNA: TGTGCCACCAGCAGACCTATGGGACAGGGCACCGGGGAGCTGTTTTTT. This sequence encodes CATSRPMGQGTGELFF. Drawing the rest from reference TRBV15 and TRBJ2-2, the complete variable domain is DAMVIQNPRYQVTQFGKPVTLSCSQTLNHNVMYWYQQKSSQAPKLLFHYYDKDFNNEADTPDNFQSRRPNTSFCFLDIRSPGLGDTAMYLCATSRPMGQGTGELFFGEGSRLTVL.

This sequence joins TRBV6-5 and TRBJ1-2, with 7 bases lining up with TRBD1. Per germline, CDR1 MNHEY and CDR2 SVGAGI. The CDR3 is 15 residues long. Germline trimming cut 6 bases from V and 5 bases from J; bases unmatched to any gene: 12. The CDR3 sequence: CASSSYPTGIYGYTF. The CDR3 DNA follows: TGTGCCAGCAGCTCCTACCCGACAGGGATTTATGGCTACACCTTC.

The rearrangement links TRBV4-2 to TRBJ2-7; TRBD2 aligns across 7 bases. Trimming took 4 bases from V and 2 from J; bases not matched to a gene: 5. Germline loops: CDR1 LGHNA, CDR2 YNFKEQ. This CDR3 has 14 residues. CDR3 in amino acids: CASSPAGLTYEQYF. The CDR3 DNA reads TGTGCCAGCAGCCCAGCGGGACTCACCTACGAGCAGTACTTC.

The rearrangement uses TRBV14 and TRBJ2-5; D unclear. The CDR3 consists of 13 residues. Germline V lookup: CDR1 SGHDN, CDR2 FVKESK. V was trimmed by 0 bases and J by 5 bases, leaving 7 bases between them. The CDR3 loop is CASSQEWRETQYF. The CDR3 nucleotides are TGTGCCAGCAGCCAAGAATGGCGGGAGACCCAGTACTTC.

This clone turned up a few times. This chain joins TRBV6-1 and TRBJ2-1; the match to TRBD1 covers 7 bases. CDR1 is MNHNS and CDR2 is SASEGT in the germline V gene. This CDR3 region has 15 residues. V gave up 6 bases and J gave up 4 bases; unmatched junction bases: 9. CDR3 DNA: TGTGCCAGCAGGCCACCCGGGACAGAATACAATGAGCAGTTCTTC. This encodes CASRPPGTEYNEQFF.

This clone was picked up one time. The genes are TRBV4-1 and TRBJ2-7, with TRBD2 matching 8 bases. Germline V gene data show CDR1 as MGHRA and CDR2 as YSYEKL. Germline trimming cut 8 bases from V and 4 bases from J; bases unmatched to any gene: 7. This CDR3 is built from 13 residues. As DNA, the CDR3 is TGCGCCAGCTCGCGAGCGGGAGAGTACGAGCAGTACTTC. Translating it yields CASSRAGEYEQYF.

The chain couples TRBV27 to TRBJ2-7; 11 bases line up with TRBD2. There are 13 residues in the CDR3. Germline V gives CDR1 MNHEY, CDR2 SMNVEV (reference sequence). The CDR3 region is CASTSGSIHEQYF. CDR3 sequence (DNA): TGTGCTAGTACTAGCGGGAGTATCCACGAGCAGTACTTC.

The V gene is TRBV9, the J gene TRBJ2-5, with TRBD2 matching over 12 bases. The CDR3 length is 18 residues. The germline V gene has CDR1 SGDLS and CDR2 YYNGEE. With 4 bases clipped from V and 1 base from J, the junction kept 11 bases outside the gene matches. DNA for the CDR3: TGTGCCAGCAGCTTACGAGATGGACTAGCGGGACTCCAAGAGACCCAGTACTTC. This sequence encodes CASSLRDGLAGLQETQYF.

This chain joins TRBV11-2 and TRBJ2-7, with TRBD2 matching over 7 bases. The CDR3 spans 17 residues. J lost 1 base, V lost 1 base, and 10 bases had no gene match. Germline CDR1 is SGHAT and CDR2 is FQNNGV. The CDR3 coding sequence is TGTGCCAGCAGCTTAGGCTCTAGCGGCCACGAATCCTACGAGCAGTACTTC. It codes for CASSLGSSGHESYEQYF.

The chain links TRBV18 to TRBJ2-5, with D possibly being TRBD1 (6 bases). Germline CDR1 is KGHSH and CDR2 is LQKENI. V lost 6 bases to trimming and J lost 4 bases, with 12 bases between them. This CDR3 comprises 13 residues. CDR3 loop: CASSRDNGETQYF. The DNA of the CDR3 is TGTGCCAGCTCTCGGGACAACGGAGAGACCCAGTACTTC.

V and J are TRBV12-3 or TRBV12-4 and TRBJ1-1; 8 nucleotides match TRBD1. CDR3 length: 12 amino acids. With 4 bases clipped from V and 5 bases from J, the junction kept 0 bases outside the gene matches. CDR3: CASSWTGTEAFF. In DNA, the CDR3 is TGTGCCAGCAGTTGGACAGGGACTGAAGCTTTCTTT.

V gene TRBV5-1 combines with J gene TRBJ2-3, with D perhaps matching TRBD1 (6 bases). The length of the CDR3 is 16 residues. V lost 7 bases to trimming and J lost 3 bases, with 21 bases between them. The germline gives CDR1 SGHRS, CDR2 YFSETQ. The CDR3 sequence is CASSLDQQGYTDTQYF. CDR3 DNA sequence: TGCGCCAGCTCTCTCGATCAACAGGGATATACAGATACGCAGTATTTT.

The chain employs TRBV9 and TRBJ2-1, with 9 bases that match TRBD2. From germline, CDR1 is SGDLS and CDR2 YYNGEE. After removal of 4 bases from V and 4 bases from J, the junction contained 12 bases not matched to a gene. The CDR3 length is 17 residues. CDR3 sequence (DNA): TGTGCCAGCAGCTCACCAAAAACTAGCGGGCTTTACAATGAGCAGTTCTTC. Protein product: CASSSPKTSGLYNEQFF.

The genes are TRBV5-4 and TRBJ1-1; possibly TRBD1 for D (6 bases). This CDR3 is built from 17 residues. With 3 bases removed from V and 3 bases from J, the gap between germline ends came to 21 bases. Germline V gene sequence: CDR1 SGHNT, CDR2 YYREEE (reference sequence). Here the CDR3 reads CASSSNARFKGDTEAFF. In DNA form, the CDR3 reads TGTGCCAGCAGCTCTAATGCTAGATTTAAGGGGGACACTGAAGCTTTCTTT.

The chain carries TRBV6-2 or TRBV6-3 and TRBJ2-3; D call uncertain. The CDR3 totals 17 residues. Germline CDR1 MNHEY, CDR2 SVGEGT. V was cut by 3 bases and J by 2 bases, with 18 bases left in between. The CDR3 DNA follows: TGTGCCAGCAGTTATGATGCCGGTACCACCGCCACAGATACGCAGTATTTT. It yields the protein CASSYDAGTTATDTQYF.